The 19 T cell receptor beta chains below all came from one sample that was sequenced in a study of shared clonotypes between healthy human individuals. Selected positively for CCR7 and CD45RO-negative, naive CD8 cells excluded terminally differentiated effector memory CD45RA+ cells. Sequencing used immunoSEQ multiplex PCR; TCRdb keeps in-frame clones, though not all of them. The table includes approximately 600,000 clones, around 96% detected once. The specimen sequenced was naive CD8+ T cells sorted from blood. The receptors stem from a woman between 25 and 40 years old in good health.

V usage is TRBV9 and J usage is TRBJ2-1; 9 bases agree with TRBD1. Germline CDR1 reads SGDLS; CDR2 reads YYNGEE. After removal of 0 bases from V and 8 bases from J, the junction contained 9 bases not matched to a gene. This CDR3 comprises 16 residues. DNA of the CDR3: TGTGCCAGCAGCGTAGTCCCCGGGACAGGGAGTGATGAGCAGTTCTTC. Protein: CASSVVPGTGSDEQFF.

This rearrangement joins TRBV30 to TRBJ2-5, with a tentative D call TRBD2 (5 bases). Trimming left V 3 bases short and J 5 bases short, with 13 bases between. Germline CDR1 and CDR2: GTSNPN and SVGIG (reference sequence). This CDR3 comprises 13 residues. The CDR3, as DNA: TGTGCCTGGAGAATTGCAGCTAGCGAGACCCAGTACTTC. It translates to CAWRIAASETQYF.

This chain uses TRBV10-3 with TRBJ2-1, with a weak D call TRBD2 (5 bases). From germline, CDR1 is ENHRY and CDR2 SYGVKD. V gave up 4 bases and J gave up 8 bases, with 12 bases separating them. The CDR3 contains 13 residues. CDR3 region: CAISAVGDDEQFF. As DNA, the CDR3 is TGTGCCATCAGTGCGGTGGGAGACGATGAGCAGTTCTTC.

The J gene is TRBJ2-5, the V gene TRBV30; TRBD2 aligns across 8 bases. The last part of the DNA fits TRBJ2-7 better; the J call may be wrong. The V gene's germline CDR1 is GTSNPN and CDR2 SVGIG (reference sequence). The CDR3 has 13 amino acids. CDR3 residues: CAWDTSGSYEQYF. CDR3 nucleotides: TGTGCCTGGGATACTAGCGGCTCCTACGAGCAGTACTTC.

This chain uses TRBV5-6 with TRBJ1-1; D uncertain. The CDR3 contains 12 residues. V lost 0 bases, J lost 5 bases, and 5 bases lay in between. Per the germline V gene, CDR1 is SGHDT and CDR2 is YYEEEE. CDR3 bases: TGTGCCAGCAGCTTGGCGCAGACTGAAGCTTTCTTT. This codes for CASSLAQTEAFF.

This clone has just one count. This chain connects TRBV19 to TRBJ2-1; 10 bases fit TRBD1. Germline CDR1 is LNHDA and CDR2 is SQIVND (reference sequence). Trimming at V came to 2 bases and at J to 7 bases, leaving 2 bases not matched to a gene. This CDR3 contains 14 residues. The CDR3 protein is CASSILDRGNEQFF. DNA for the CDR3: TGTGCCAGTAGTATACTGGACAGGGGGAATGAGCAGTTCTTC.

This rearrangement joins TRBV2 to TRBJ2-7; TRBD2 matches at 10 bases. Germline assignment: CDR1 SNHLY and CDR2 FYNNEI. Trimming at V came to 2 bases and at J to 3 bases, leaving 10 bases not matched to a gene. CDR3 length: 17 residues. This CDR3 is CASSESQLAGEYYEQYF. DNA of the CDR3: TGTGCCAGCAGTGAAAGCCAGCTAGCGGGAGAGTACTACGAGCAGTACTTC.

V usage is TRBV15 and J usage is TRBJ2-7, with D possibly matching TRBD2 (6 bases). V lost 3 bases to trimming and J lost 2 bases, with 20 bases between them. Germline CDR1 and CDR2: LNHNV and YYDKDF (reference sequence). This CDR3 region has 17 residues. The DNA for the CDR3 is TGTGCCACCAGCAGTAAGCCCAATTGGGGGGAACCCTACGAGCAGTACTTC. It is translated as CATSSKPNWGEPYEQYF.

Turning to this clone: This same CDR3 is encoded by further DNA sequences in the sample. DNA of the CDR3: TGTGCCAGCAGCCTGACAGGGAGCAATCAGCCCCAGCATTTT. Residues: CASSLTGSNQPQHF. J is TRBJ1-5 and V is TRBV28; 7 nucleotides line up with TRBD1. The length of the CDR3 is 14 residues. The germline gives CDR1 MDHEN, CDR2 SYDVKM. Trimming took 6 bases from V and 1 from J; bases not matched to a gene: 3.

Regarding this clone: In the same sample, other DNA sequences code for this CDR3. This chain connects TRBV19 to TRBJ2-1, with D uncertain. Deletions cut 9 bases from V and 5 bases from J, with 8 bases between. Germline lookup yields CDR1 LNHDA and CDR2 SQIVND (reference sequence). There are 11 residues in the CDR3. CDR3 sequence reads: CASSSHNEQFF. The CDR3, as DNA: TGTGCCAGCTCTTCCCACAATGAGCAGTTCTTC.

This clone was picked up a small number of times. The rearrangement uses TRBV6-6 and TRBJ1-5; D remains unclear. Trimming pared 5 bases from V and 1 base from J, leaving 9 bases between. The CDR3 is made up of 14 amino acids. Germline V gene sequence: CDR1 MNHNY, CDR2 SVGAGI (reference sequence). The CDR3 protein is CASSLDYSNQPQHF. As DNA, the CDR3 is TGTGCCAGCAGTCTCGACTACAGCAATCAGCCCCAGCATTTT.

The genes are TRBV28 and TRBJ1-1; D remains unclear. Germline V gene data show CDR1 as MDHEN and CDR2 as SYDVKM. The V end lost 4 bases, the J end lost 0 bases, and 15 bases lay between the germline ends. The CDR3 has 16 amino acids. CDR3 loop: CASSSSRIGLNTEAFF. For the CDR3, the DNA is TGTGCCAGCAGTTCGTCTCGTATAGGTTTGAACACTGAAGCTTTCTTT.

CDR3 amino acids: CASSQGWGFEQYF. The CDR3 bases are TGTGCCAGCAGCCAAGGGTGGGGGTTTGAGCAGTACTTC. The gene calls are TRBV14 and TRBJ2-7; the D gene could be TRBD1 or TRBD2 (5 bases each). Trimming took off 1 base at V and 7 bases at J, with 11 bases between the two ends. The CDR3 runs 13 residues. Germline lookup yields CDR1 SGHDN and CDR2 FVKESK.

This clone was detected a few times. This chain links TRBV28 with TRBJ1-5; D remains ambiguous. V was pared by 4 bases and J by 0 bases, with 13 bases between. The CDR3 runs to 16 residues. CDR1 is MDHEN and CDR2 is SYDVKM in the germline V gene. As DNA, the CDR3 is TGTGCCAGCAGTTCCACAAGAGGGTATAGCAATCAGCCCCAGCATTTT. This sequence encodes CASSSTRGYSNQPQHF.

The chain is built from TRBV19 and TRBJ2-2; no reliable D call. The V gene's germline CDR1 is LNHDA and CDR2 SQIVND (reference sequence). This CDR3 contains 17 residues. Trimming shortened V by 8 bases and J by 6 bases, and 25 bases separated the two germline ends. In nucleotides, the CDR3 is TGTGCCAGTTGCCCGTGGCAGGCCACCGGGTTCGCCGGGGAGCTGTTTTTT. It specifies CASCPWQATGFAGELFF.

This clone was seen just once. This chain joins TRBV19 and TRBJ1-2, with 7 bases lining up with TRBD1. The germline CDR1 and CDR2 sequences are LNHDA and SQIVND (reference sequence). The CDR3 covers 19 residues. J was trimmed by 4 bases and V by 0 bases; bases with no gene match: 17. CDR3 loop: CASSIDREGTDSPIYGYTF. In DNA form, the CDR3 reads TGTGCCAGTAGTATAGATCGTGAGGGGACAGATTCACCCATCTATGGCTACACCTTC. The full variable domain, in which reference TRBV19 and TRBJ1-2 provide the parts outside the CDR3, is DGGITQSPKYLFRKEGQNVTLSCEQNLNHDAMYWYRQDPGQGLRLIYYSQIVNDFQKGDIAEGYSVSREKKESFPLTVTSAQKNPTAFYLCASSIDREGTDSPIYGYTFGSGTRLTVV.

This rearrangement joins TRBV10-3 to TRBJ2-5; D gene unclear. Trimming stripped 0 bases from V and 1 base from J, with 6 bases between. The CDR3 totals 14 residues. The V gene's germline CDR1 is ENHRY and CDR2 SYGVKD. CDR3 residues: CAISESLFQETQYF. CDR3 bases: TGTGCCATCAGTGAGTCCTTATTCCAAGAGACCCAGTACTTC.

CDR3: CASSFTSGDYEQYF. The CDR3 coding sequence is TGCGCCAGCAGCTTCACTAGCGGTGACTACGAGCAGTACTTC. This chain links TRBV5-1 with TRBJ2-7; 8 bases fit TRBD2. V was clipped by 2 bases and J by 3 bases; unmatched bases: 4. CDR1 is SGHRS and CDR2 is YFSETQ in the germline V gene. The CDR3 extends over 14 amino acids.

V gene TRBV30 combines with J gene TRBJ2-1; no clear D gene. Between the trimmed V and J ends, which lost 0 bases and 5 bases, there was a span of 5 bases. CDR1 is GTSNPN and CDR2 is SVGIG in the germline V gene (reference sequence). The CDR3 is 12 amino acids. DNA for the CDR3: TGTGCCTGGAGTGTACAAGACAATGAGCAGTTCTTC. Translation gives CAWSVQDNEQFF.